This TCR beta chain was observed in a study of blood T cell repertoires in COVID-19. Looking at the study overall: Samples came from the United States, Italy and Spain, spanning acute and convalescent COVID-19.

Here immunoSEQ multiplex PCR was the method, and the copy in TCRdb shows in-frame clones only, minus some. The table records under 150,000 clones, more than 80% of them present only once. Of note for this clone: Distinct nucleotide sequences in the sample also encode this CDR3.

CDR3 length: 14 residues. Germline values: CDR1 MDHEN, CDR2 SYDVKM. Trimming removed 5 bases from V and 6 bases from J; junction bases left unmatched: 9. The clonotype was recovered from a woman older than 75 in a cohort sampled during active or convalescent COVID-19. The rearrangement joins TRBV28 to TRBJ2-7, with TRBD2 identical over 8 bases. The sequenced sample was peripheral blood. The CDR3 DNA follows: TGTGCCAGCAGTCCACGGGGGCGGGGGGCCGAGCAGTACGTC. Translation: CASSPRGRGAEQYV.